Listed here are 23 T cell receptor beta chains from one sample, sequenced in a study of blood T cell repertoires in COVID-19. Method: immunoSEQ multiplex PCR; TCRdb's copy keeps in-frame clones and lacks some. The data hold more than 100,000 clones, with approximately 84% observed a single time. The sequenced material came from peripheral blood. These receptors originate from a woman aged 80 or over with acute or convalescent COVID-19.

Concerning this clone itself: The same CDR3 arises from other DNA sequences in this sample as well. J is TRBJ2-5 and V is TRBV29-1; 7 bases are shared with TRBD1. The CDR3 sequence is 14 residues long. The V and J ends lost 2 bases and 1 base, in that order; junction bases with no gene match: 4. Germline lookup yields CDR1 SQVTM and CDR2 ANQGSEA. CDR3: CSVERGQGQETQYF. In DNA form, the CDR3 reads TGCAGCGTTGAAAGGGGGCAGGGCCAAGAGACCCAGTACTTC.

This sequence joins TRBV25-1 and TRBJ2-5; weak D call: TRBD2 (6 bases). Germline V gene lookup returns CDR1 MGHDK and CDR2 SYGVNS. V lost 1 base to trimming and J lost 0 bases, with 12 bases between them. The CDR3 is 16 amino acids. The CDR3 DNA reads TGTGCCAGCAGTGAATCCCAGCTAGCGCACCAAGAGACCCAGTACTTC. Its translation: CASSESQLAHQETQYF.

The V gene is TRBV19, the J gene TRBJ2-5, with 8 bases that match TRBD1. The CDR3 is made up of 18 amino acids. J was trimmed by 0 bases and V by 8 bases; bases with no gene match: 17. The V gene's germline CDR1 is LNHDA and CDR2 SQIVND (reference sequence). In nucleotides, the CDR3 is TGTGCCAGTGGGGCGTGGGATCCGGGACAGGCGAACCAAGAGACCCAGTACTTC. This gives the protein CASGAWDPGQANQETQYF.

The CDR3 bases are TGTGCCAGCAGTCTCAACGGACAGGGCGGAATTGAAGCTTTCTTT. Its protein is CASSLNGQGGIEAFF. The J gene is TRBJ1-1, the V gene TRBV7-9, with 8 nucleotides matching TRBD1. The trim removed 6 bases at V and 7 bases at J, leaving 13 bases unmatched. The CDR3 spans 15 residues. In germline, CDR1 is SEHNR, CDR2 FQNEAQ (reference sequence).

The chain is built from TRBV4-3 and TRBJ1-1; 10 nucleotides agree with TRBD1. CDR3 length equals 13 residues. J was trimmed by 8 bases and V by 3 bases; bases with no gene match: 3. Germline values: CDR1 LGHNA, CDR2 YSLEER. CDR3 region: CASSQTGGFEAFF. CDR3 in DNA: TGCGCCAGCAGCCAGACAGGGGGCTTCGAAGCTTTCTTT.

The CDR3 loop is CASMVTGLHGYTF. The CDR3 nucleotides are TGTGCCAGCATGGTCACAGGGTTGCATGGCTACACCTTC. This chain joins TRBV12-3 or TRBV12-4 and TRBJ1-2; TRBD1 is a possible D gene (6 bases). The ends were cut back, 7 bases at V and 6 bases at J, with 15 bases in the middle. The CDR3 covers 13 residues.

The V and J genes are TRBV4-1 and TRBJ1-5, with D possibly being TRBD1 (6 bases). The CDR3 is made up of 16 amino acids. V lost 4 bases to trimming and J lost 1 base, with 14 bases between them. From germline, CDR1 is MGHRA and CDR2 YSYEKL. This chain's CDR3 is CASSRTAGESNQPQHF. The DNA for the CDR3 is TGCGCCAGCAGCCGTACCGCAGGGGAGAGCAATCAGCCCCAGCATTTT.

The chain joins TRBV6-5 to TRBJ2-7; 7 bases are shared with TRBD1. Germline lookup yields CDR1 MNHEY and CDR2 SVGAGI. V dropped 7 bases and J dropped 2; count of bases not matched to a gene: 11. The CDR3 runs to 15 residues. For the CDR3, the DNA is TGTGCCAGCACTAAGGGGGCAGCGGTCCCCTACGAGCAGTACTTC. Amino acids: CASTKGAAVPYEQYF.

The chain uses TRBV11-3 and TRBJ2-1, with 11 bases matching TRBD2. The germline V gene encodes CDR1 SGHNT and CDR2 YENEEA. The trim removed 0 bases at V and 4 bases at J, leaving 8 bases unmatched. This CDR3 is 18 amino acids long. CDR3 sequence reads: CASSLDAVLAGGYNEQFF. DNA of the CDR3: TGTGCCAGCAGCTTAGATGCGGTCCTAGCGGGGGGTTACAATGAGCAGTTCTTC.

The chain has TRBV10-2 and TRBJ2-7; D possibly corresponds to TRBD2 (6 bases). Germline CDR1 is WSHSY and CDR2 is SAAADI. V was shortened by 7 bases and J by 6 bases, with 16 bases between the two germline ends. The length of the CDR3 is 13 residues. The CDR3 coding sequence is TGCGCCAGCATGCGGCGGGGACTTGCCGAGCAGTACTTC. Its translation: CASMRRGLAEQYF.

The V call is TRBV7-2, the J call TRBJ1-2, with 7 bases aligning to TRBD1. The CDR3 runs 16 residues. V gave up 5 bases and J gave up 4 bases; unmatched junction bases: 13. Germline CDR1 is SGHTA and CDR2 is FQGNSA. The CDR3 nucleotides read TGTGCCAGCAGCCTAAACCCACCGGGACAGCGCTATGGCTACACCTTC. The encoded protein is CASSLNPPGQRYGYTF. The full variable domain, its missing parts supplied by reference TRBV7-2 and TRBJ1-2, is GAGVSQSPSNKVTEKGKDVELRCDPISGHTALYWYRQSLGQGLEFLIYFQGNSAPDKSGLPSDRFSAERTGGSVSTLTIQRTQQEDSAVYLCASSLNPPGQRYGYTFGSGTRLTVV.

The chain joins TRBV18 to TRBJ2-2; possibly TRBD2 for D (5 bases). The CDR3 runs to 15 residues. Germline V gives CDR1 KGHSH, CDR2 LQKENI. V was shortened by 3 bases and J by 2 bases, with 10 bases between the two germline ends. The CDR3 region is CASSPKLVNTGELFF. DNA of the CDR3: TGTGCCAGCTCACCGAAACTAGTAAACACCGGGGAGCTGTTTTTT.

This chain uses TRBV9 with TRBJ2-1; 7 bases match TRBD2. The CDR3 loop spans 15 amino acids. The ends lost 4 bases at V and 10 bases at J; junction bases unmatched: 14. CDR1 and CDR2 from the germline V gene are SGDLS and YYNGEE. The CDR3 DNA sequence: TGTGCCAGCAGCCTAAGCGGGGCAATCCCGGGGGAGCAGTTCTTC. It yields the protein CASSLSGAIPGEQFF.

The chain is built from TRBV9 and TRBJ2-1, with 8 bases fitting TRBD1. V shed 0 bases and J 0 bases; nucleotides not matched to a gene: 14. The CDR3 sequence is 20 residues long. Germline CDR1 is SGDLS and CDR2 is YYNGEE. The CDR3 here is CASSVEDRAWATSSYNEQFF. As DNA, the CDR3 is TGTGCCAGCAGCGTAGAGGACAGGGCATGGGCGACTAGCTCCTACAATGAGCAGTTCTTC.

The chain carries TRBV30 and TRBJ1-1; D uncertain. CDR1 is GTSNPN and CDR2 is SVGIG in the germline V gene (reference sequence). The germline V and J ends were trimmed by 2 bases and 0 bases, with 13 bases remaining between them. There are 15 residues in the CDR3. CDR3 in DNA: TGTGCCTGGAGTCCAACGCGGGCCCTGAACACTGAAGCTTTCTTT. Translated, it gives CAWSPTRALNTEAFF. The full variable domain, its missing parts supplied by reference TRBV30 and TRBJ1-1, is SQTIHQWPATLVQPVGSPLSLECTVEGTSNPNLYWYRQAAGRGLQLLFYSVGIGQISSEVPQNLSASRPQDRQFILSSKKLLLSDSGFYLCAWSPTRALNTEAFFGQGTRLTVV.

The J gene is TRBJ1-1, the V gene TRBV5-1; 7 bases are a match to TRBD1. The CDR3 loop spans 13 amino acids. Unmatched junction bases numbered 2, after V lost 2 bases and J lost 4 bases. Germline values: CDR1 SGHRS, CDR2 YFSETQ. The CDR3 region has the DNA TGCGCCAGCAGCTTTGGGACAGCCACTGAAGCTTTCTTT. Its protein is CASSFGTATEAFF.

J is TRBJ2-1 and V is TRBV5-1, with 9 bases fitting TRBD2. Losses at the gene ends were 4 bases for V and 9 bases for J; bases not matched to a gene: 14. In germline, CDR1 is SGHRS, CDR2 YFSETQ. The CDR3 length is 16 residues. Here the CDR3 DNA reads TGCGCCAGCAGCCTAGGACTAGCGAAGGCACAAGGTGAGCAGTTCTTC. Protein sequence: CASSLGLAKAQGEQFF.

The chain recombines TRBV10-2 with TRBJ2-7, with 8 bases matching TRBD2. This CDR3 is built from 16 residues. Per the germline V gene, CDR1 is WSHSY and CDR2 is SAAADI. J gave up 1 base and V 3 bases, and 8 bases lay outside the gene matches. DNA for the CDR3: TGCGCCAGCAGTGATCAGACAGCGGGGGTATCCTACGAGCAGTACTTC. Translating gives CASSDQTAGVSYEQYF.

This clone was found a few times. The V gene is TRBV3-1 (or the pseudogene TRBV3-2), the J gene TRBJ2-2; 7 positions agree with TRBD1. V was pared by 4 bases and J by 0 bases, with 5 bases of the junction left unmatched. Germline lookup yields CDR1 LGHDT and CDR2 YNNKEL (reference sequence). The CDR3 spans 16 residues. CDR3 in DNA: TGTGCCAGCAGCCCCCCAACAGGGGCGAACACCGGGGAGCTGTTTTTT. Its translation: CASSPPTGANTGELFF.

V gene TRBV5-1 combines with J gene TRBJ2-7, with 10 bases aligning to TRBD1. Germline V gene lookup returns CDR1 SGHRS and CDR2 YFSETQ. CDR3 length: 16 residues. With V trimmed by 3 bases and J by 0 bases, 6 bases remained unmatched. The CDR3 loop reads CASSSNRQGASYEQYF. In nucleotides, the CDR3 is TGCGCCAGCAGCTCTAATCGACAGGGGGCCTCCTACGAGCAGTACTTC.

This chain joins TRBV5-1 and TRBJ1-6; tentative D call: TRBD1 (6 bases). Germline V lookup: CDR1 SGHRS, CDR2 YFSETQ. V lost 4 bases and J 10 bases, leaving 15 bases between the germline ends. The CDR3 is made up of 14 amino acids. In DNA, the CDR3 is TGCGCCAGCAGCGCGGACAGCAAGACCTCACCCCTCCACTTT. Residues: CASSADSKTSPLHF.

With respect to this clone: This sample also contains other DNA sequences that code for the same CDR3. The genes are TRBV4-1 and TRBJ1-4, with 9 bases lining up with TRBD1. V dropped 1 base and J dropped 8; count of bases not matched to a gene: 2. Germline CDR1 reads MGHRA; CDR2 reads YSYEKL. The CDR3 contains 14 residues. For the CDR3, the DNA is TGCGCCAGCAGCCAAGGGACAGGGGTCGAAAAACTGTTTTTT. Translated, it gives CASSQGTGVEKLFF.

J is TRBJ2-7 and V is TRBV27; D perhaps matches TRBD2 (5 bases). The CDR3 runs to 16 residues. Germline V gene data show CDR1 as MNHEY and CDR2 as SMNVEV (reference sequence). Deletions cut 0 bases from V and 2 bases from J, with 14 bases between. CDR3 coding DNA: TGTGCCAGCAGTTTATCTATCGGGGAAATACCCTACGAGCAGTACTTC. Translation: CASSLSIGEIPYEQYF.